A single sample gave rise to the 15 T cell receptor beta chains below, sequenced in a study of PD-1 blockade in classical Hodgkin lymphoma. Autologous stem cell transplantation was followed by relapse in every patient, and brentuximab vedotin exposure varied. Profiling relied on immunoSEQ multiplex PCR, and the TCRdb table lists in-frame clones only, not all of them. The profile shows about 97,000 clones, around 89% of them singletons. The specimen comprised peripheral blood mononuclear cells (PBMCs), sampled before the second cycle of nivolumab. These receptors were collected from a human donor with classical Hodgkin lymphoma.

Here the CDR3 DNA reads TGTGCCAGCAGCTTGCAGGGGCACGCTTTCTTT. This codes for CASSLQGHAFF. This sequence joins TRBV7-9 and TRBJ1-1, with TRBD1 as a possible D gene (6 bases). Trimming removed 3 bases at V and 11 bases at J, with 10 bases between. Germline V gives CDR1 SEHNR, CDR2 FQNEAQ (reference sequence). This CDR3 spans 11 amino acids.

This sequence joins TRBV13 and TRBJ1-2; 8 positions agree with TRBD1. The J segment lost 3 bases and the V segment lost 0 bases, leaving 6 bases of the junction unmatched. Germline CDR1 reads PRHDT; CDR2 reads FYEKMQ (reference sequence). CDR3 length equals 16 residues. The CDR3 DNA sequence: TGTGCCAGCAGCTTAGGGACAGGGGACGGGGACTATGGCTACACCTTC. This translates into CASSLGTGDGDYGYTF.

There are a few counts of this clone. V and J are TRBV19 and TRBJ2-7, with 7 bases that match TRBD1. V was clipped by 3 bases and J by 2 bases; unmatched bases: 1. The CDR3 is made up of 13 amino acids. The germline V gene encodes CDR1 LNHDA and CDR2 SQIVND (reference sequence). This CDR3 reads CASSIQGAYEQYF. CDR3 nucleotide sequence: TGTGCCAGTAGTATTCAGGGGGCCTACGAGCAGTACTTC.

This clone has a handful of counts. The chain links TRBV6-4 to TRBJ2-1; 9 bases line up with TRBD1. V trimming: 8 bases; J trimming: 4 bases; junction bases outside the gene matches: 6. Germline V gene sequence: CDR1 MRHNA, CDR2 SNTAGT. There are 14 residues in the CDR3. The CDR3 nucleotides read TGTGCCAGCTCCCGGGACAGGGAGTACAATGAGCAGTTCTTC. Translating gives CASSRDREYNEQFF.

This sequence joins TRBV7-6 and TRBJ2-3; TRBD1 is a possible D gene (6 bases). V was pared by 2 bases and J by 3 bases, with 6 bases between. Germline CDR1 and CDR2: SGHVS and FNYEAQ. The CDR3 runs 13 residues. The DNA for the CDR3 is TGTGCCAGCAGCTTAACAGGGACAGATACGCAGTATTTT. This sequence encodes CASSLTGTDTQYF.

V and J are TRBV5-4 and TRBJ2-7; TRBD1 might be the D (6 bases). In germline, CDR1 is SGHNT, CDR2 YYREEE (reference sequence). V was shortened by 2 bases and J by 2 bases, with 17 bases between the two germline ends. The CDR3 spans 16 residues. CDR3 sequence: CASSFAERTATYEQYF. The CDR3 DNA sequence: TGTGCCAGCAGCTTCGCCGAGAGGACAGCAACCTACGAGCAGTACTTC.

The V call is TRBV29-1, the J call TRBJ2-3, with D uncertain. The ends were cut back, 7 bases at V and 0 bases at J, with 8 bases in the middle. The CDR3 length is 12 residues. From germline, CDR1 is SQVTM and CDR2 ANQGSEA. The CDR3 nucleotides are TGCAGCGCCCGACCTAGCACAGATACGCAGTATTTT. Translation: CSARPSTDTQYF.

V usage is TRBV18 and J usage is TRBJ1-1; D gene uncertain. Trimming stripped 4 bases from V and 1 base from J, with 10 bases between. The CDR3 sequence is 14 residues long. Per germline, CDR1 KGHSH and CDR2 LQKENI. DNA for the CDR3: TGTGCCAGCTCACGCGGGCCCTGGAACACTGAAGCTTTCTTT. It is translated as CASSRGPWNTEAFF.

The rearrangement links TRBV10-3 to TRBJ1-2; tentative D call: TRBD1 (6 bases). CDR1 ENHRY and CDR2 SYGVKD come from the germline V gene. The CDR3 is made up of 13 amino acids. Trimming took 8 bases from V and 8 from J, leaving 18 bases between them. The CDR3 region has the DNA TGTGCCATCGGACCCGGGGGCTGGGGGGGCTACACCTTC. Protein sequence: CAIGPGGWGGYTF.

The rearrangement uses TRBV6-1 and TRBJ1-1, with D hard to call. Germline-derived CDR1 and CDR2 are MNHNS and SASEGT. V lost 9 bases and J 1 base, leaving 12 bases between the germline ends. The CDR3 consists of 13 residues. In DNA form, the CDR3 reads TGTGCCAGTCTCGGCCGTAAGAACACTGAAGCTTTCTTT. It codes for CASLGRKNTEAFF.

V gene TRBV14 combines with J gene TRBJ2-5; 9 nucleotides agree with TRBD1. CDR1 and CDR2 from the germline V gene are SGHDN and FVKESK. CDR3 size: 15 residues. Unmatched junction bases numbered 7, after V lost 3 bases and J lost 5 bases. CDR3 residues: CASSHVNRGQETQYF. DNA of the CDR3: TGTGCCAGCAGCCACGTTAACAGGGGGCAGGAGACCCAGTACTTC.

The chain uses TRBV18 and TRBJ1-4; weak D call: TRBD1 (5 bases). Trimming left V 3 bases short and J 6 bases short, with 14 bases between. This CDR3 is built from 15 residues. Germline-derived CDR1 and CDR2 are KGHSH and LQKENI. The CDR3 DNA reads TGTGCCAGCTCACCGGGTAGCGGGGCTCATGAAAAACTGTTTTTT. Its translation: CASSPGSGAHEKLFF.

The gene calls are TRBV6-5 and TRBJ2-7, with D unclear. V lost 2 bases and J 0 bases, leaving 8 bases between the germline ends. The CDR3 covers 14 residues. Germline CDR1 is MNHEY and CDR2 is SVGAGI. CDR3 nucleotide sequence: TGTGCCAGCAGTTACAGGGCCAACTCCTACGAGCAGTACTTC. It codes for CASSYRANSYEQYF.

CDR3 bases: TGTGCCAGCAGCTCAAATCTAGTTGATGAGCAGTTCTTC. It yields the protein CASSSNLVDEQFF. V and J are TRBV7-9 and TRBJ2-1; D not certain. The CDR3 has 13 amino acids. CDR1 and CDR2 from the germline V gene are SEHNR and FQNEAQ (reference sequence). V gave up 4 bases and J gave up 8 bases, with 12 bases separating them.

The chain carries TRBV9 and TRBJ2-7, with TRBD2 identical over 10 bases. There are 16 residues in the CDR3. With 0 bases clipped from V and 4 bases from J, the junction kept 7 bases outside the gene matches. Germline CDR1 SGDLS, CDR2 YYNGEE. The CDR3 region is CASSVVPSGGLYEQYF. The CDR3 DNA reads TGTGCCAGCAGCGTAGTCCCTAGCGGGGGCCTATACGAGCAGTACTTC.